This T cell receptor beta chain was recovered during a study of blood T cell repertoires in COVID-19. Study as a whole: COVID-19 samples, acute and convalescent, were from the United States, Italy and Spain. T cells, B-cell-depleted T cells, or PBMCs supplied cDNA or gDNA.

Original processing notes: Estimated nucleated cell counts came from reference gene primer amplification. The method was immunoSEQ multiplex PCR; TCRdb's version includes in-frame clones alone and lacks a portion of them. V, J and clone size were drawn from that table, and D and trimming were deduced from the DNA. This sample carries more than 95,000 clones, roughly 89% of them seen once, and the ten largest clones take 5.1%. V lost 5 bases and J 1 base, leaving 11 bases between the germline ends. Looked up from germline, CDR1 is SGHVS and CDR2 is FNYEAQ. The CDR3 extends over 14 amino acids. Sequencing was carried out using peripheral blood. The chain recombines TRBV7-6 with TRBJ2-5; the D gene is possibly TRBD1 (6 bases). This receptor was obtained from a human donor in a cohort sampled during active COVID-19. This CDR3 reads CASSLRTVQETQYF. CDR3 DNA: TGTGCCAGCAGCCTACGGACAGTCCAAGAGACCCAGTACTTC.